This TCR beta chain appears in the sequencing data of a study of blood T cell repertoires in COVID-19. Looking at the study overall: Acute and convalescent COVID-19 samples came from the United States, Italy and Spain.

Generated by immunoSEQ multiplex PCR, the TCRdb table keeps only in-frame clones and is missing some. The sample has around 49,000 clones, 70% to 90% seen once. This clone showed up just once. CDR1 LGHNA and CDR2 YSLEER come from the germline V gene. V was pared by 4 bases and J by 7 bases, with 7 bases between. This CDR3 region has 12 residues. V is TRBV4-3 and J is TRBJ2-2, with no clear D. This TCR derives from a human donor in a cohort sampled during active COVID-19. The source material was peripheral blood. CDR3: CASSPNDGELFF. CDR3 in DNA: TGCGCCAGCAGCCCTAATGACGGGGAGCTGTTTTTT.